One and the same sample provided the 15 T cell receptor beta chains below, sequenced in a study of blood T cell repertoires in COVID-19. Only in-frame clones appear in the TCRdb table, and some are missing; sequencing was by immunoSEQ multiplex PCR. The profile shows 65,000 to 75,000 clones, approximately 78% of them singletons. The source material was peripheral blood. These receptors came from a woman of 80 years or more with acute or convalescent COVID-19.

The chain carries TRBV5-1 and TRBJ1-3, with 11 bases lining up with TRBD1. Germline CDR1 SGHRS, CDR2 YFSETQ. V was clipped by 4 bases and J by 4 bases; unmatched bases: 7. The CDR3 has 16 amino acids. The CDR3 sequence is CASSPGTGGRGNTIYF. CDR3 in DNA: TGCGCCAGCAGCCCAGGGACAGGGGGACGGGGAAACACCATATATTTT.

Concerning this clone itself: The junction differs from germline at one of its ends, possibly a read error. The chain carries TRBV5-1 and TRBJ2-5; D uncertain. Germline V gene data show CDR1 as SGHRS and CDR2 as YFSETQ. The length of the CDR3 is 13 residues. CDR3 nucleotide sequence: TGCGCCAGCTCGTCCGCACCCCAAGCGACCCAGTACTTC. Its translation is CASSSAPQATQYF.

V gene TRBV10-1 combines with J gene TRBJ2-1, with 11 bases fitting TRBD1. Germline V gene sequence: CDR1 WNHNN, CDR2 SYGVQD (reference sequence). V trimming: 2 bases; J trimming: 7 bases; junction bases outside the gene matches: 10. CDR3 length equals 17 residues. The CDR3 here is CASSEGQGAPLENEQFF. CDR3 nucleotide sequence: TGCGCCAGCAGTGAGGGACAGGGGGCCCCCCTAGAGAATGAGCAGTTCTTC.

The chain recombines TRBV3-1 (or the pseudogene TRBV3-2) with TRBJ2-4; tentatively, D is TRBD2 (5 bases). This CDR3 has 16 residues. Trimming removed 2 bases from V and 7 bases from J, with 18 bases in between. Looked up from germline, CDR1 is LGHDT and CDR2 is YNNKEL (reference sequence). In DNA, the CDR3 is TGTGCCAGCAGCCAAATCGGAGTGGCTCGCGGGAACATTCAGTACTTC. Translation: CASSQIGVARGNIQYF.

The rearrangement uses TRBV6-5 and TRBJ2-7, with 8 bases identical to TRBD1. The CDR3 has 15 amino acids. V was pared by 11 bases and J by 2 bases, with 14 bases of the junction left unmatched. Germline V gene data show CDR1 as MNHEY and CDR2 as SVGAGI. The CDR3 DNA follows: TGTGCCGCGAACTATATAGGACAGGGAGCCTACGAGCAGTACTTC. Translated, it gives CAANYIGQGAYEQYF.

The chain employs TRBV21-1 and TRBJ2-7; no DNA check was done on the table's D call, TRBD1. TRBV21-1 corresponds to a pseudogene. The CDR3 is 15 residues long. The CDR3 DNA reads TGTGCCAACTCGGAACAGGGGCGAGATGCATACGAGCAGTACTTC. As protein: CANSEQGRDAYEQYF.

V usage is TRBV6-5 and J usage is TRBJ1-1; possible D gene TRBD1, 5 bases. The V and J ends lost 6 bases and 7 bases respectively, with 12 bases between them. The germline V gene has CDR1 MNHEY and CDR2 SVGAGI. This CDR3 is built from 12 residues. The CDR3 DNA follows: TGTGCCAGCAGCCCCGACAGTCTTGAAGCTTTCTTT. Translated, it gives CASSPDSLEAFF.

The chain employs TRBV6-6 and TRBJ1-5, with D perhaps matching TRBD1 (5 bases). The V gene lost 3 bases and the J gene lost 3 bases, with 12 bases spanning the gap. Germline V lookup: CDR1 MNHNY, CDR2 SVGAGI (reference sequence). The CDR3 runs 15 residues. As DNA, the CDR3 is TGTGCCAGCAGTTATTCAGGGCAGGACAATCAGCCCCAGCATTTT. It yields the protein CASSYSGQDNQPQHF.

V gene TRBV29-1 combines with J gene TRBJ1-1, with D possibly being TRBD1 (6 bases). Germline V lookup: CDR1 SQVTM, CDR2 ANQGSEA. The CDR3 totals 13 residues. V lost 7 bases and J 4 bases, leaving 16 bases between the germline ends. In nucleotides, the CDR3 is TGCAGCGGCGGGGCGGGGGGCGGCACTGAAGCTTTCTTT. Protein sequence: CSGGAGGGTEAFF.

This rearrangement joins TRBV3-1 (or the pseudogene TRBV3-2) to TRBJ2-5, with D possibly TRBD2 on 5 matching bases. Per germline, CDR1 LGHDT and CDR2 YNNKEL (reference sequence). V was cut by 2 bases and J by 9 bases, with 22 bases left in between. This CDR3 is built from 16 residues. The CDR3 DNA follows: TGTGCCAGCAGCCAACCCCGGGCTAGCCGGACTGTGGCCCAGTACTTC. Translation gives CASSQPRASRTVAQYF.

The CDR3 reads CASSLAGTGGTEAFF. The CDR3 bases are TGTGCCAGCAGCTTAGCCGGGACAGGGGGGACTGAAGCTTTCTTT. This rearrangement joins TRBV7-8 to TRBJ1-1, with 11 bases that match TRBD1. CDR1 and CDR2 from the germline V gene are SGHVS and FQNEAQ. The CDR3 consists of 15 residues. J was trimmed by 5 bases and V by 0 bases; bases with no gene match: 2.

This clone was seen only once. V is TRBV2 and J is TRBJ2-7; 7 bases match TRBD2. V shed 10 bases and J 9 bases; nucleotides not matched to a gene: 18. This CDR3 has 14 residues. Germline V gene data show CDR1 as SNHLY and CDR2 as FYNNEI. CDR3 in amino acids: CATRLRRASGAQYF. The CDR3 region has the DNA TGTGCCACCAGGTTAAGGAGGGCTAGCGGTGCGCAGTACTTC. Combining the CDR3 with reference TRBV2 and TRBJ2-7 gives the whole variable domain EPEVTQTPSHQVTQMGQEVILRCVPISNHLYFYWYRQILGQKVEFLVSFYNNEISEKSEIFDDQFSVERPDGSNFTLKIRSTKLEDSAMYFCATRLRRASGAQYFGPGTRLTVT.

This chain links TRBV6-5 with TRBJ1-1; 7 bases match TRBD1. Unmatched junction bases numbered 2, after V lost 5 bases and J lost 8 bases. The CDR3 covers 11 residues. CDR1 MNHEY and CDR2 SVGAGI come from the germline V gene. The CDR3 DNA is TGTGCCAGCAGTCGGGACAGAGAAGCTTTCTTT. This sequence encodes CASSRDREAFF.

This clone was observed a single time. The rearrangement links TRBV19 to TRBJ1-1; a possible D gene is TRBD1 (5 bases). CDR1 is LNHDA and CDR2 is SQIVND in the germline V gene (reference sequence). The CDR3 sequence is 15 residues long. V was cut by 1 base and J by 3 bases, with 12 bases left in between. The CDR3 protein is CASSIGTPADTEAFF. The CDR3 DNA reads TGTGCCAGTAGTATAGGGACACCGGCGGACACTGAAGCTTTCTTT.

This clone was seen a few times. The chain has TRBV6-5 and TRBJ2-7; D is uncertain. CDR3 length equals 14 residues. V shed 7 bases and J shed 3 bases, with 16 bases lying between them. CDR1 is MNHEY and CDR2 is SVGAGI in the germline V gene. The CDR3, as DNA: TGTGCCAGCACCGAAATTTTGCGAATCTACGAGCAGTACTTC. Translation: CASTEILRIYEQYF.